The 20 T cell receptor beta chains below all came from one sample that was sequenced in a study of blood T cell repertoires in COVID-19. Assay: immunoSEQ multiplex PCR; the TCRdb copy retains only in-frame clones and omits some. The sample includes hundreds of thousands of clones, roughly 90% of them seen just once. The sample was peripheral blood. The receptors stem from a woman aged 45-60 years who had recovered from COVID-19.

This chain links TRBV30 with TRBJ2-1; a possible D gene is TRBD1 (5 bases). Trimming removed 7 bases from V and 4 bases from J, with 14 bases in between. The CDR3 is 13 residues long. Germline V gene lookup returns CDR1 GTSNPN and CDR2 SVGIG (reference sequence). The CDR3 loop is CAFRGQIYNEQFF. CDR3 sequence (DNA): TGTGCCTTCCGAGGACAAATTTACAATGAGCAGTTCTTC.

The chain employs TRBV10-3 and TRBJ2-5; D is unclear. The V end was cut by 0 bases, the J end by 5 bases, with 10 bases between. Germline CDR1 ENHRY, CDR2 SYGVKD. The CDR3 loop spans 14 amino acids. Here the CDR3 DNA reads TGTGCCATCAGTGAGTCTTGGGCCCCGGAGACCCAGTACTTC. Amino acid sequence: CAISESWAPETQYF.

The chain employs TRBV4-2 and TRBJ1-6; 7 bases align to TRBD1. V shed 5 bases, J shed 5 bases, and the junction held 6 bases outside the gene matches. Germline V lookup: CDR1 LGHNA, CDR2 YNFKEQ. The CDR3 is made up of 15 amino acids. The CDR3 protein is CASSVLQGDNSPLHF. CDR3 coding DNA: TGTGCCAGCAGCGTGCTCCAGGGGGATAATTCACCCCTCCACTTT.

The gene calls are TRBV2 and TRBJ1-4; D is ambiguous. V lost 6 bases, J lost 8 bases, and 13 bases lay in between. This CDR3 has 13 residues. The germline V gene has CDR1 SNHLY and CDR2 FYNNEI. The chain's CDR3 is CASRGSRREKLFF. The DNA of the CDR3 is TGTGCCAGCAGAGGCAGTAGGAGGGAAAAACTGTTTTTT.

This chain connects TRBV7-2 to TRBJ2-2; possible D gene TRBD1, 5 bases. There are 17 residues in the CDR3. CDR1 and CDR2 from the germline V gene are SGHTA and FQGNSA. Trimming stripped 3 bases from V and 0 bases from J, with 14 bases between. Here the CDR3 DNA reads TGTGCCAGCAGCTTCCTACAGGCCCTTGCGAACACCGGGGAGCTGTTTTTT. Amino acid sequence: CASSFLQALANTGELFF.

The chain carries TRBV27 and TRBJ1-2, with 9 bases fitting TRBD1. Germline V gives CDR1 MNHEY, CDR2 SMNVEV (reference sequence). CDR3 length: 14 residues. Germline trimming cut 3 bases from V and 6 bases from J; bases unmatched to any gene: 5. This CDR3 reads CASSLFGTGNGYTF. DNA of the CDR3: TGTGCCAGCAGTTTGTTCGGGACAGGGAATGGCTACACCTTC.

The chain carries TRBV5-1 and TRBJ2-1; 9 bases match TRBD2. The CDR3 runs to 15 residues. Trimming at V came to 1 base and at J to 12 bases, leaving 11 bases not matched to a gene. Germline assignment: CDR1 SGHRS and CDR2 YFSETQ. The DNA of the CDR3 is TGCGCCAGCAGCTTGTCTAGCGGGACCCCAATTAGGCAGTTCTTC. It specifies CASSLSSGTPIRQFF.

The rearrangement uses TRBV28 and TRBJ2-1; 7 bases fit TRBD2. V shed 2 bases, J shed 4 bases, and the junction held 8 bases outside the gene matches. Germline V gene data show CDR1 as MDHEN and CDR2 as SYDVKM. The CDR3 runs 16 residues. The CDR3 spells CASSLRSSGAYNEQFF. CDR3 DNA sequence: TGTGCCAGCAGTTTACGTTCCAGCGGGGCTTACAATGAGCAGTTCTTC.

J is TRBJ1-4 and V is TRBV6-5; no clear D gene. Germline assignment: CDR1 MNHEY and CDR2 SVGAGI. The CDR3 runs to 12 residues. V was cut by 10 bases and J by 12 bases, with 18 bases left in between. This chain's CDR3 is CATRPLRKELFF. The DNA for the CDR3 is TGTGCCACCCGTCCGTTGAGGAAAGAACTGTTTTTT.

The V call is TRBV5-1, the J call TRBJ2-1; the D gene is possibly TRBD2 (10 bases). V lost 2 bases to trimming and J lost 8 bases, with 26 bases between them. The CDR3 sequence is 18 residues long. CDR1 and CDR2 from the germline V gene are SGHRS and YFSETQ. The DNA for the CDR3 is TGCGCCAGCAGCTTCACAGGGGGCAGGAGACTAGCGGGCCATGAGCAGTTCTTC. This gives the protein CASSFTGGRRLAGHEQFF.

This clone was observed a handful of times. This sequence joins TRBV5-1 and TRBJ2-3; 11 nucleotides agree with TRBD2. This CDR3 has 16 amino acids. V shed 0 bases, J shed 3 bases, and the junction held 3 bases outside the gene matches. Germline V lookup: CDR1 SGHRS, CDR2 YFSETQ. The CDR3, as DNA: TGCGCCAGCAGCTTGGGTGCTAGCGGGGGGACAGATACGCAGTATTTT. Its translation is CASSLGASGGTDTQYF.

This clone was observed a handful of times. CDR3 nucleotides: TGCGCCAGCAGCCAAGAGGGAATAAGGGGACAGAGCTCCTATAATTCACCCCTCCACTTT. Encoded protein: CASSQEGIRGQSSYNSPLHF. The gene calls are TRBV4-1 and TRBJ1-6; TRBD1 aligns across 7 bases. The CDR3 runs to 20 residues. Germline trimming cut 0 bases from V and 0 bases from J; bases unmatched to any gene: 11. CDR1 and CDR2 (germline): MGHRA, YSYEKL.

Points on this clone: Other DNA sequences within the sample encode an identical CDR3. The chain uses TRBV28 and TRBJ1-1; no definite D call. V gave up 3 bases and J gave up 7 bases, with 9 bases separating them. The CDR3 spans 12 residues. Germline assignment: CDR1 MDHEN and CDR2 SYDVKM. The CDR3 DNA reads TGTGCCAGCAGTTTCGGAGGGCTTGAAGCTTTCTTT. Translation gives CASSFGGLEAFF.

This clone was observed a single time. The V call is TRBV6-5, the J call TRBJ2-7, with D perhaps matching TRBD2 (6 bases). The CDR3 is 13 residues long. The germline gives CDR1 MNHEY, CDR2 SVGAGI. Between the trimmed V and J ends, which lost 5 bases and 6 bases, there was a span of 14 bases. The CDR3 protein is CASSRLGDAEQYF. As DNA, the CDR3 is TGTGCCAGCAGTCGACTAGGGGATGCCGAGCAGTACTTC.

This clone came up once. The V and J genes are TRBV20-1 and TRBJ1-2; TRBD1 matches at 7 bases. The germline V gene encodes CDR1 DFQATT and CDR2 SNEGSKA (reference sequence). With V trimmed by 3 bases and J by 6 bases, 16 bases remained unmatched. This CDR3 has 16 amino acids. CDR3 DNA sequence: TGCAGTGCTAGTACCTACTCAACAGGGGAGAATGATGGCTACACCTTC. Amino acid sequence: CSASTYSTGENDGYTF.

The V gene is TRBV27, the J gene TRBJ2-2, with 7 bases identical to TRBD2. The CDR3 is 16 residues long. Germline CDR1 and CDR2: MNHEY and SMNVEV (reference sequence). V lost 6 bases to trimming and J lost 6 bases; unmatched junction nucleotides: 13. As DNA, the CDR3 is TGTGCCAGCAGCCTTAGGGCCGGCGGGGGAGCCGGGGAGCTGTTTTTT. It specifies CASSLRAGGGAGELFF.

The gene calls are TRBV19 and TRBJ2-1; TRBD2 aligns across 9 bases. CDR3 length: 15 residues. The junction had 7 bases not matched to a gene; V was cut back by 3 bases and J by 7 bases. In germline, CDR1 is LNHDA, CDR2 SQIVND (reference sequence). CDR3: CASSMRREGRNEQFF. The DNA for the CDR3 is TGTGCCAGTAGTATGAGGCGGGAGGGCAGGAATGAGCAGTTCTTC.

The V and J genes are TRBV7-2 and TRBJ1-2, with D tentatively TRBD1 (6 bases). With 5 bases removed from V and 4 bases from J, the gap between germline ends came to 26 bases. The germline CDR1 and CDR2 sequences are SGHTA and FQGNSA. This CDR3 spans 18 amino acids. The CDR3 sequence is CASSKGPIGQPGGYGYTF. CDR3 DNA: TGTGCCAGCAGCAAAGGGCCTATTGGACAGCCGGGTGGCTATGGCTACACCTTC.

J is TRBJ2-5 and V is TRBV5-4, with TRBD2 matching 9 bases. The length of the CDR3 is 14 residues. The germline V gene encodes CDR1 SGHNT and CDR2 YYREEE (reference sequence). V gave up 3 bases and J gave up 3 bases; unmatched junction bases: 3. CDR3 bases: TGTGCCAGCAGCTACCCTAGCGGGAAAGAGACCCAGTACTTC. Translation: CASSYPSGKETQYF.

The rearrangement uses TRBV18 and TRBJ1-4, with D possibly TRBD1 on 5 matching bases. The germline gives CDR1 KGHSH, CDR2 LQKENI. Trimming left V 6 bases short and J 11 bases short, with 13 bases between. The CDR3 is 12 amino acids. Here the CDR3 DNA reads TGTGCCAGCTCGGATTACGGGGGGAAACTGTTTTTT. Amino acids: CASSDYGGKLFF.